This T cell receptor (beta chain) appears in the sequencing data of a study of blood T cell repertoires in COVID-19. With V trimmed by 1 base and J by 4 bases, 8 bases remained unmatched. The CDR3 covers 16 residues. Germline V CDR1 and CDR2: MNHNY, SVGAGI (reference sequence). Only in-frame clones appear in the TCRdb table, and some are missing; sequencing was by immunoSEQ multiplex PCR. The sample shows about 200,000 clones, roughly nine tenths of them seen only once. Sequenced sample: peripheral blood. This sequence joins TRBV6-6 and TRBJ2-7; 9 bases map to TRBD2. The TCR comes from a man between 60 and 75 years old who had recovered from COVID-19. Here the CDR3 reads CASSYFRLADPYEQYF. The CDR3 DNA follows: TGTGCCAGCAGTTACTTCAGACTAGCGGACCCATACGAGCAGTACTTC.